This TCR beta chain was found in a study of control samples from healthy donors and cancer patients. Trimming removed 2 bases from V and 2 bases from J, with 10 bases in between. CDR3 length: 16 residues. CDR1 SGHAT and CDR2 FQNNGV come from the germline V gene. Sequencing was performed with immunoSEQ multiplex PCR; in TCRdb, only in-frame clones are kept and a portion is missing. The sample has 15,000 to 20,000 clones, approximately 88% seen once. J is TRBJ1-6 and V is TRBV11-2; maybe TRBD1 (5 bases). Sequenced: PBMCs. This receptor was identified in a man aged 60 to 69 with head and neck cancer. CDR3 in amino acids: CASSLRGMPYNSPLHF. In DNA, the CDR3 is TGTGCCAGCAGCTTACGGGGGATGCCCTATAATTCACCCCTCCACTTT.